This T cell receptor beta chain stems from a study of T cell repertoires in cytomegalovirus infection (dated by TCRdb to between 2018 and 2021). Some background on the complete study: Recently identified HLA-C-restricted CMV epitopes, whose presentation resists viral immunomodulation, were targeted by peptide stimulations together with well-studied HLA-B-restricted epitopes. Donor HLA type was relevant to the analysis, because carriage of CMV infection together with the matching HLA type was indicated by public TCR beta signatures. General conclusions and limits of the study: The ex vivo response was dominated by HLA-C-restricted CMV-specific TCR beta clonotypes, and the single most frequent clonotype in two of eight donors was supplied by these HLA-C-restricted clonotypes. Cumulative frequency of public TCR beta family members discriminated carriers of CMV infection plus the relevant HLA type in this cohort and an independent roughly 330-donor cohort.

The meaning of the sample's treatment or condition label: in vitro stimulation with specific CMV peptide epitopes to enrich CMV-specific T cells. The reads were generated on an Illumina HiSeq 1500. TCRdb reanalyzed the raw reads on its own, using fastp at Q25 for trimming and MiXCR for clone calling, and kept in-frame beta chains. Entries are consolidated by CDR3 protein sequence, retaining the most common genes and DNA. Present in this sample are about 220,000 distinct CDR3 sequences, 35% to 40% of which were seen just once. 59% of the sample belongs to the ten largest clones. A word on this clonotype: The antigen this receptor binds is unknown. The input lacks base qualities; no much larger clone sits a single base away.

The material sequenced was CD8+ T cells from cultured PBMCs, taken from culture after CMV antigen stimulation. The TCR originated in a human donor in good health (CMV status not recorded). Some clones in this sample may be carry-over from other donors' samples.

The DNA is as follows: TGTGCCAGCAGCCCTTTAGCGGTGGGAGAGACCCAGTACTTC. Its product reads: CASSPLAVGETQYF. The chain links TRBV7-2 with TRBJ2-5; a tentative D call is TRBD2 (6 bases match). V drops 5 bases and J drops 4 bases, leaving 14 bases in between. The CDR3 measures 14 amino acids from cysteine to phenylalanine. Left in the record is the CDR3 DNA by itself, 42 bases read in frame from the first base. According to the germline V gene, CDR1 reads SGHTA and CDR2 reads FQGNSA.